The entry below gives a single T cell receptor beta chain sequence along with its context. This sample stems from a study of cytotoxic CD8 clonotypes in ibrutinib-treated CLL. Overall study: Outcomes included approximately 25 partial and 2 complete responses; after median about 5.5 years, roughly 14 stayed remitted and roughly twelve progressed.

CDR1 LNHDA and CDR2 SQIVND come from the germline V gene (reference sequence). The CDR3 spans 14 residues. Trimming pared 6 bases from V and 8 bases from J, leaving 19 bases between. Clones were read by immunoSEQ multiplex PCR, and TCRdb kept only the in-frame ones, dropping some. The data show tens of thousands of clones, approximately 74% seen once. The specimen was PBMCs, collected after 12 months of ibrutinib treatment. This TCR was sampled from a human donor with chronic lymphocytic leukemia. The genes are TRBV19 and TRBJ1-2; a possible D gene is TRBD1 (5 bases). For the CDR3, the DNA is TGTGCCAGTAGACCTCCGGGACCAGGCGGCGGCTACACCTTC. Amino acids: CASRPPGPGGGYTF.